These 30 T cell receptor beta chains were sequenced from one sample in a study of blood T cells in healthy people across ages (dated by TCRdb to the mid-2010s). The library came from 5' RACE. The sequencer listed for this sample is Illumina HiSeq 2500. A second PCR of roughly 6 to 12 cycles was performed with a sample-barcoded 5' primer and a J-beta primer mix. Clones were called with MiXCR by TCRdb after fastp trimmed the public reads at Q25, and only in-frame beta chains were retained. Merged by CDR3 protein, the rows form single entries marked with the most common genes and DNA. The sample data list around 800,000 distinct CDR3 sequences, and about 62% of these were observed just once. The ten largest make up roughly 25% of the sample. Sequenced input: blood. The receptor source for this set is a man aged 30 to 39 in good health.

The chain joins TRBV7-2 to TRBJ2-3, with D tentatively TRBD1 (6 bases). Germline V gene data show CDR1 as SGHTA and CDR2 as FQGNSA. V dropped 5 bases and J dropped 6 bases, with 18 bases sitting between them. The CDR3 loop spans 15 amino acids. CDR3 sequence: CASSLLQGVGDTQYF. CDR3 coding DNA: TGTGCCAGCAGCCTGCTACAGGGAGTCGGTGATACGCAGTATTTT.

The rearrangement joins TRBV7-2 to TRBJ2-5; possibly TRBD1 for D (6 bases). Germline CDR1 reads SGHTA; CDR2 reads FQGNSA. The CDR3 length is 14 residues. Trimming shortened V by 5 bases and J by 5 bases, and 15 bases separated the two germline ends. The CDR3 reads CASSPKTGSETQYF. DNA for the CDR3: TGTGCCAGCAGCCCGAAGACAGGATCGGAGACCCAGTACTTC.

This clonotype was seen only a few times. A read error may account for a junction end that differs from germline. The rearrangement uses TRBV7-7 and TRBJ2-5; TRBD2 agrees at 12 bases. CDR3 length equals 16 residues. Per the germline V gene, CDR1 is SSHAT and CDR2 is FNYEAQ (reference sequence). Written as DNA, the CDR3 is TGTGCTAGCAGCTCTCGGACTAGCGGGGTCCAAGAGACCCAGTACTTC. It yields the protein CASSSRTSGVQETQYF. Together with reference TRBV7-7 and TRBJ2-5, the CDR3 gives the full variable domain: GAGVSQSPRYKVTKRGQDVTLRCDPISSHATLYWYQQALGQGPEFLTYFNYEAQPDKSGLPSDRFSAERPEGSISTLTIQRTEQRDSAMYRCASSSRTSGVQETQYFGPGTRLLVL.

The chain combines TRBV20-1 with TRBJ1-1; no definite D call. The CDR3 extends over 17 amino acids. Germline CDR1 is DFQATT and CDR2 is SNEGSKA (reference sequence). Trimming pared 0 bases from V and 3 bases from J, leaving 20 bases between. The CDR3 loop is CSARDIRVLRSDTEAFF. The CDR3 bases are TGCAGTGCTAGAGATATAAGGGTCTTACGTTCGGACACTGAAGCTTTCTTT.

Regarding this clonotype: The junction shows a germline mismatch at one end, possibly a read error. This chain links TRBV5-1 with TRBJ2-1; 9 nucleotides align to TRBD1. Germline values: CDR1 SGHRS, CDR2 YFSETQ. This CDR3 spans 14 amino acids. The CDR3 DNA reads TGCGCCAGCCTACCGGGACAGGGTCTGAATGGGCAGTTCTTC. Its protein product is CASLPGQGLNGQFF.

For the CDR3, the DNA is TGCGCCAGCAGCTTGGGCGCGGAGAGGTCCTACAATGAGCAGTTCTTC. This translates into CASSLGAERSYNEQFF. The chain combines TRBV5-1 with TRBJ2-1; D not certain. Trimming stripped 0 bases from V and 1 base from J, with 11 bases between. The CDR3 totals 16 residues. The germline V gene has CDR1 SGHRS and CDR2 YFSETQ.

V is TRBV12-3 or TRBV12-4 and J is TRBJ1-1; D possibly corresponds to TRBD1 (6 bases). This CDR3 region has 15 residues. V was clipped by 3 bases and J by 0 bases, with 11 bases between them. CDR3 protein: CASSLPGGLNTEAFF. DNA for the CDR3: TGTGCCAGCAGTTTGCCCGGGGGCCTGAACACTGAAGCTTTCTTT.

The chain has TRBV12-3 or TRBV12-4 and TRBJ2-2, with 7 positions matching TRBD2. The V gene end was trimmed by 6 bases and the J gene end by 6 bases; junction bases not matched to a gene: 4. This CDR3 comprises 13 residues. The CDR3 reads CASSRLAPGELFF. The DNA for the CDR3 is TGTGCCAGCAGCCGACTAGCACCCGGGGAGCTGTTTTTT.

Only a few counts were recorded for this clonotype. In DNA form, the CDR3 reads TGTGCCAGCAGTTTCGGACGGGGCCAGTCCTACGAGCAGTACTTC. It codes for CASSFGRGQSYEQYF. This sequence joins TRBV28 and TRBJ2-7, with D perhaps given as TRBD1 or TRBD2 (5 bases each). This CDR3 is built from 15 residues. With 3 bases removed from V and 1 base from J, the gap between germline ends came to 13 bases. Germline CDR1 and CDR2: MDHEN and SYDVKM.

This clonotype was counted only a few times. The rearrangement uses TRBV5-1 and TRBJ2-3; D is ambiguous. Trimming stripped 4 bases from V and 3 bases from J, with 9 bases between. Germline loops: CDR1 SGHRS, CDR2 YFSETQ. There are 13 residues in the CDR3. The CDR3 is CASSTGVTDTQYF. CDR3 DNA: TGCGCCAGCAGCACGGGTGTTACAGATACGCAGTATTTT.

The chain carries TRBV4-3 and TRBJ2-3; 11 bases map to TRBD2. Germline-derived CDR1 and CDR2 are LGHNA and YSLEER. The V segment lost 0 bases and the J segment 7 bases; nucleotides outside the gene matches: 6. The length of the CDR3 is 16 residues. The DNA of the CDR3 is TGCGCCAGCAGCCAAGATCTAGCGGGGGGACGTAATACGCAGTATTTT. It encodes CASSQDLAGGRNTQYF.

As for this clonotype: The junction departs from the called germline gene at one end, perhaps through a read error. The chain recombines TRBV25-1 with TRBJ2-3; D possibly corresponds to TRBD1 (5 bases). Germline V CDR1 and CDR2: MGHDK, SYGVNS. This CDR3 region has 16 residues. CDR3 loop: CVSSGQGHSSTDTQYF. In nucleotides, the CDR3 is TGTGTCAGCAGTGGGCAGGGCCATAGCAGCACAGATACGCAGTATTTT.

Here the CDR3 DNA reads TGCAGCGTTCCGATGACTAGCGGGTACAATGAGCAGTTCTTC. Protein sequence: CSVPMTSGYNEQFF. The V and J genes are TRBV29-1 and TRBJ2-1, with 10 bases matching TRBD2. The length of the CDR3 is 14 residues. The V gene end was trimmed by 5 bases and the J gene end by 4 bases; junction bases not matched to a gene: 5. Germline loops: CDR1 SQVTM, CDR2 ANQGSEA.

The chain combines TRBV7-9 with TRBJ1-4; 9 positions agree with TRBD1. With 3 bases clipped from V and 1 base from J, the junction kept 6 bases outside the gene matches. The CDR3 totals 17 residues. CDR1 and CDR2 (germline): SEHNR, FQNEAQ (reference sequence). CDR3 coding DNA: TGTGCCAGCAGCTTTGGGACAGGGAGGTTAACTAATGAAAAACTGTTTTTT. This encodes CASSFGTGRLTNEKLFF.

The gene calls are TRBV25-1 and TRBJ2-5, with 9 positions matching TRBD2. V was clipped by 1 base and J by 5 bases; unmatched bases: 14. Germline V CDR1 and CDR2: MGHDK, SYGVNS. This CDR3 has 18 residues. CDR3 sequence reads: CASSESRASGVGKETQYF. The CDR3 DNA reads TGTGCCAGCAGTGAATCCCGGGCTAGCGGGGTAGGAAAGGAGACCCAGTACTTC.

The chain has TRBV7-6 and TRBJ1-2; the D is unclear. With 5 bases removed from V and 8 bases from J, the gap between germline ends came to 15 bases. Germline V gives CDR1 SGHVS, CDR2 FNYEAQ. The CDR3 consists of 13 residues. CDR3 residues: CASSPPDGVGYTF. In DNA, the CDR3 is TGTGCCAGCAGCCCCCCCGATGGGGTGGGCTACACCTTC.

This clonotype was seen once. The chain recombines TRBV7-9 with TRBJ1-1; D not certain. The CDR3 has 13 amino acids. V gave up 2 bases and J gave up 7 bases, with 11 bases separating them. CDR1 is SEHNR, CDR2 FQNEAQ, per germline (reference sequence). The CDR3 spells CASSLSEAVEAFF. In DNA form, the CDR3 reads TGTGCCAGCAGCTTAAGCGAGGCCGTTGAAGCTTTCTTT.

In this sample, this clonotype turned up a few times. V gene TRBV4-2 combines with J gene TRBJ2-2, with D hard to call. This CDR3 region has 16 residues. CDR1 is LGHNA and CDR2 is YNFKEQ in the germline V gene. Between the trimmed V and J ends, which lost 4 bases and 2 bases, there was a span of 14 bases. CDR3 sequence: CASSRSTSANTGELFF. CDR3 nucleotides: TGTGCCAGCAGCCGCTCGACAAGCGCAAACACCGGGGAGCTGTTTTTT.

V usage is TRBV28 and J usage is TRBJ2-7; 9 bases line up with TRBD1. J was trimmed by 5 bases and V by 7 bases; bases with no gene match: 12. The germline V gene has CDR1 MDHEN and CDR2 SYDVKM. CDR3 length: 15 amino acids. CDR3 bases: TGTGCCAGCAACTTTCCCGGGACAGGGATCAACGAGCAGTACTTC. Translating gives CASNFPGTGINEQYF.

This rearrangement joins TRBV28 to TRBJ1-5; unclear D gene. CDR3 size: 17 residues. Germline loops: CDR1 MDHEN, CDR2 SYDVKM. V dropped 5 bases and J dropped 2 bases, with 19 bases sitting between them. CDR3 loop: CASSPGGEGFGNQPQHF. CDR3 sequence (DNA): TGTGCCAGCAGTCCGGGTGGTGAGGGCTTCGGCAATCAGCCCCAGCATTTT.

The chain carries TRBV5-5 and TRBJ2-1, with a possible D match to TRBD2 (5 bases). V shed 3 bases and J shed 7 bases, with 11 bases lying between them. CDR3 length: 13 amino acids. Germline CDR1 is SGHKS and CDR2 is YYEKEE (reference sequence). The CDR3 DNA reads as TGTGCCAGCAGCTACCTCGGAGGAAATGAGCAGTTCTTC. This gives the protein CASSYLGGNEQFF. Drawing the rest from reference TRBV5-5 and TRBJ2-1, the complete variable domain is DAGVTQSPTHLIKTRGQQVTLRCSPISGHKSVSWYQQVLGQGPQFIFQYYEKEERGRGNFPDRFSARQFPNYSSELNVNALLLGDSALYLCASSYLGGNEQFFGPGTRLTVL.

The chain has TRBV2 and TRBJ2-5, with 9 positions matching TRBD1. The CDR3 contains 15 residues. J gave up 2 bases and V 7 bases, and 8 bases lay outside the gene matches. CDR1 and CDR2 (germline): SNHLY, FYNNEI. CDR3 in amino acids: CASTVSTGGQETQYF. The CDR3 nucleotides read TGTGCCAGCACCGTTTCGACAGGGGGACAAGAGACCCAGTACTTC.

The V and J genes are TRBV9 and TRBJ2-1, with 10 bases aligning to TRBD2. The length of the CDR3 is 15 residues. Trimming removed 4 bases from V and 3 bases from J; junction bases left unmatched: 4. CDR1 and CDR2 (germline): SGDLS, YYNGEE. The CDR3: CASSSPSGGYNEQFF. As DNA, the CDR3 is TGTGCCAGCAGCTCACCTAGCGGGGGCTACAATGAGCAGTTCTTC.

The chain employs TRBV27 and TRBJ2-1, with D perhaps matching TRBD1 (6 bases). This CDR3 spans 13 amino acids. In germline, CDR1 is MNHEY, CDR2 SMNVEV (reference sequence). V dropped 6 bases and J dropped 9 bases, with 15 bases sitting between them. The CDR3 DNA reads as TGTGCCAGCAGGGCTACAGGGAAGGGTGAGCAGTTCTTC. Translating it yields CASRATGKGEQFF.

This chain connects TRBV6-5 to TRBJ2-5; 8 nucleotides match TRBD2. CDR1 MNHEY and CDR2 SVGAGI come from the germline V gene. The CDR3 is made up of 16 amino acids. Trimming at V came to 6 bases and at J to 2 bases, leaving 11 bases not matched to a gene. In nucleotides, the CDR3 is TGTGCCAGCAGGTACCCCGGCAAGCGGGGGCAAGAGACCCAGTACTTC. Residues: CASRYPGKRGQETQYF.

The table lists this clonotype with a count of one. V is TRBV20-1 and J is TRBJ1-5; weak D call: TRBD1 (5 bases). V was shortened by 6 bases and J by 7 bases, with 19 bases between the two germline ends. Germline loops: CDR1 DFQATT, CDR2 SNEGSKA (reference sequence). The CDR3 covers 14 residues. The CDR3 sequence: CSAERSQGGQPQHF. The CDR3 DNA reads TGCAGTGCGGAGCGGTCCCAGGGCGGGCAGCCCCAGCATTTT.

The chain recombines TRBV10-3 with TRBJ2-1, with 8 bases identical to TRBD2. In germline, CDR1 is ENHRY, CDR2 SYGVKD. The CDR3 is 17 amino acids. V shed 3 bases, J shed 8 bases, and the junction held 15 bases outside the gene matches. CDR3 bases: TGTGCCATCAGTGAATCAACTAGCGGACCATTAAGGGATGAGCAGTTCTTC. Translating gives CAISESTSGPLRDEQFF.

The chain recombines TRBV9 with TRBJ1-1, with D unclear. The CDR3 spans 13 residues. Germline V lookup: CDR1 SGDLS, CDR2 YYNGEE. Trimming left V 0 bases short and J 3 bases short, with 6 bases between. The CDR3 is CASSVGGYTEAFF. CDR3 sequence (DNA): TGTGCCAGCAGCGTAGGCGGCTACACTGAAGCTTTCTTT. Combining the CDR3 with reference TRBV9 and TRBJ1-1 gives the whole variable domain DSGVTQTPKHLITATGQRVTLRCSPRSGDLSVYWYQQSLDQGLQFLIQYYNGEERAKGNILERFSAQQFPDLHSELNLSSLELGDSALYFCASSVGGYTEAFFGQGTRLTVV.

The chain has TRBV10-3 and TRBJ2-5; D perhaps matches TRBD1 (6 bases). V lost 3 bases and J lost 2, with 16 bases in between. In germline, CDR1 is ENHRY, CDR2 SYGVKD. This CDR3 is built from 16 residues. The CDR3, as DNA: TGTGCCATCAGTGACCCCTTACAGGGCCCACAAGAGACCCAGTACTTC. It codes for CAISDPLQGPQETQYF.

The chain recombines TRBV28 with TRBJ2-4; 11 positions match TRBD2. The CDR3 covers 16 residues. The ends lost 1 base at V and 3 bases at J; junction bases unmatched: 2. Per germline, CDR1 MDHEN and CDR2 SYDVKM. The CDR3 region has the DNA TGTGCCAGCAGTTTATTTAGCGGGGGGGGCAAAAACATTCAGTACTTC. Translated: CASSLFSGGGKNIQYF.